The source of this T cell receptor (beta chain) is a study of T cells after yellow fever vaccination (dated by TCRdb to the late 2010s). A note on the overall study: Libraries from fractions with low cell numbers were prepared with the SMART-Seq v4 Ultra Low Input RNA kit. Blood was collected at multiple timepoints before and after primary and secondary immunization, and bulk PBMC replicates and cell subsets were isolated. To track T-cell clones before and after primary and booster YFV17D yellow fever vaccination, bulk TCR alpha and beta repertoires were sequenced longitudinally. The cohort comprised two healthy male donors, one aged 18 to 30 and one aged 30 to 40 years.

A note on this clonotype: Its antigen is not yet known. Base qualities are not recorded, but no much larger clone differs from it by a single base.

Study-level results and caveats: A small fraction of clonotypes showed up in both the CD4 and CD8 compartments, probably as a result of convergent recombination. Because abundant contaminating clonotypes from the bulk population could be contained in FACS-sorted repertoires, computational filtering was required. Most clones expanded after primary vaccination (around 96% of CD4 and around nine tenths of CD8) were re-detected after the booster, suggesting that broad memory maintenance occurred. Because only a couple of donors were included in the study, the extent to which the findings can be generalized is limited. Compared with the primary T-cell response, the secondary T-cell response was weaker but faster, peaking on day 5 rather than day 15.

Relative to germline, V is missing 3 bases and J is missing 2 bases, with 7 bases of the junction outside any gene match. From cysteine to phenylalanine, the CDR3 is 17 amino acids long. Only the CDR3 region is kept as DNA, spanning 51 bases read in frame from base 1. Per the germline V gene (reference sequence), SEHNR is the CDR1 and FQNEAQ is the CDR2. Synthesis of TCR cDNA relied on 5'RACE template switching, a step that introduced a universal primer site along with unique molecular identifiers. Priming of cDNA synthesis was performed from both the TCR alpha and TCR beta constant segments. Library amplification used two PCR steps, and the second PCR step added sample barcodes and sequencing adapters. Sequencing of the libraries was done on either Illumina HiSeq 2500 (2x100 bp) or NovaSeq (2x150 bp). Regarding the original processing steps: MIGEC was used to demultiplex reads and collapse the reads into UMI consensus sequences, and MiXCR was used for V(D)J alignment. Using edgeR on replicate PBMC samples, clonotypes were called vaccine-responding if FDR was below 0.01 and the log2 fold change was above 5 up to day 15. CD4 or CD8 identity was assigned to each bulk clonotype according to whether the clonotype was present at higher abundance in the sequenced CD4 repertoire or the sequenced CD8 repertoire. The public sequencing data were trimmed at Q25 with fastp and processed into clonotypes with MiXCR by TCRdb, which kept only in-frame beta chains. Here each entry gathers all rows of one CDR3 protein and keeps the most common genes and DNA. TCRdb's processing, not the authors', yielded these V and J calls. The sample table holds approximately 350,000 distinct CDR3 sequences, of which approximately 10% were seen once. The ten largest clones capture roughly a sixth of the sample.

In light of the paper, this sample's treatment or condition label describes: live attenuated yellow fever vaccine strain. Two biological replicates of bulk PBMCs were collected at each blood-draw timepoint. A standard Ficoll-Paque protocol was used to isolate PBMCs from peripheral blood. TriZol was used to extract RNA from bulk PBMCs, from CD4 and CD8 fractions, and from dextramer-positive and dextramer-negative fractions. Here the chain combines TRBV7-9 and TRBJ1-4; 9 bases in the junction line up with TRBD1. The origin of this receptor is a man aged 18 to 30 who received the YFV17D yellow fever vaccine. The sample in question was PBMCs, obtained on the day of the first yellow fever vaccination. The DNA sequence is as follows: TGTGCCAGCAGCTTCGGACAGGGGACGTATACTAATGAAAAACTGTTTTTT. It encodes CASSFGQGTYTNEKLFF.